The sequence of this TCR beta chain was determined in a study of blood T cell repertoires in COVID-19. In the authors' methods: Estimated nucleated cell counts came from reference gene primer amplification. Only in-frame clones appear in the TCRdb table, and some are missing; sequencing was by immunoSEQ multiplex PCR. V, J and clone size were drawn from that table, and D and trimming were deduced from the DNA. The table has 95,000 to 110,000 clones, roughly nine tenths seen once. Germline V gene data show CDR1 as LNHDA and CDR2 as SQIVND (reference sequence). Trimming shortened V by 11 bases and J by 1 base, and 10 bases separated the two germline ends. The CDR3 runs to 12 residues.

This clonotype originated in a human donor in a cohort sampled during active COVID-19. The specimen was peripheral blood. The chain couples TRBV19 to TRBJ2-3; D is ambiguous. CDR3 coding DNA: TGTGCCGATGCGGAAGGCACAGATACGCAGTATTTT. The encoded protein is CADAEGTDTQYF.